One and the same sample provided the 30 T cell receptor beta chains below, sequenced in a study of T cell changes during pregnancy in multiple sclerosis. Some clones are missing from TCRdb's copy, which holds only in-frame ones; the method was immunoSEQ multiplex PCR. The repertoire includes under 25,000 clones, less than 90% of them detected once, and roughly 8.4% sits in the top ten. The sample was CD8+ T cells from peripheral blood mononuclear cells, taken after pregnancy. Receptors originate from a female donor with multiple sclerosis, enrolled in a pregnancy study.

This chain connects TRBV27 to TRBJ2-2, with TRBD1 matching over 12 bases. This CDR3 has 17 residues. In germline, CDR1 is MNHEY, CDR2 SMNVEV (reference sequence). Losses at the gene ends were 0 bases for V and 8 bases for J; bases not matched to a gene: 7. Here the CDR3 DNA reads TGTGCCAGCAGTTTATCCGACGGGGACAGGGGGCTAGGGGAGCTGTTTTTT. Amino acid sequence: CASSLSDGDRGLGELFF.

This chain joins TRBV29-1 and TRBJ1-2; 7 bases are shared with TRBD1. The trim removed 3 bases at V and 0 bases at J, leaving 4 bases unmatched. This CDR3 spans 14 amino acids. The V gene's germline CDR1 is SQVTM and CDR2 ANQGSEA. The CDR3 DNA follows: TGCAGCGTTGAGGACAGGCGGGCTAACTATGGCTACACCTTC. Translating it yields CSVEDRRANYGYTF.

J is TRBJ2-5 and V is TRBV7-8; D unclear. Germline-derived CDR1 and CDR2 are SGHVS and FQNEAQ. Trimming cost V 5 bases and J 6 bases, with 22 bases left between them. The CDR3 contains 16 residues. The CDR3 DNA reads TGTGCCAGCAGCCCAGAGGCTACCTTAGCCCTGCAGACCCAGTACTTC. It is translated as CASSPEATLALQTQYF.

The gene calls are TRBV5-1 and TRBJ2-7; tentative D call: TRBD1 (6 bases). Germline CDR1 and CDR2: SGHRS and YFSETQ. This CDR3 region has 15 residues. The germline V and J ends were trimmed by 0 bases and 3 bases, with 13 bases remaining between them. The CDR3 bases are TGCGCCAGCAGCTTGGCGGGACACACTATCTACGAGCAGTACTTC. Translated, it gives CASSLAGHTIYEQYF.

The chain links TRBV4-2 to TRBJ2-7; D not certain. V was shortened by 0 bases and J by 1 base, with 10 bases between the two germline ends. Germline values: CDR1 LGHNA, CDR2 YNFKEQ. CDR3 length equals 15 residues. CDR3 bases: TGTGCCAGCAGCCAAGATTGGCCAGGATCCTACGAGCAGTACTTC. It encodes CASSQDWPGSYEQYF.

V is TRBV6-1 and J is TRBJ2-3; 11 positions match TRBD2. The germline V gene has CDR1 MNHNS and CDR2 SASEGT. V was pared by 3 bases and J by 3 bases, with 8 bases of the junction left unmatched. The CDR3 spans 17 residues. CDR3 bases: TGTGCCAGCAGTGATGTAGCGGGAGGGCCCGGGACAGATACGCAGTATTTT. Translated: CASSDVAGGPGTDTQYF.

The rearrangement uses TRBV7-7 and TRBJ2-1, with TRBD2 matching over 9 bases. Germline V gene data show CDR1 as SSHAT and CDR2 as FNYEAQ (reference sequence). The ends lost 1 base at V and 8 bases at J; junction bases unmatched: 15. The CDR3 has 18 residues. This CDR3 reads CASSLEVAGDSLSYEQFF. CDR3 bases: TGTGCCAGCAGCTTAGAAGTAGCGGGAGATAGCTTATCCTATGAGCAGTTCTTC.

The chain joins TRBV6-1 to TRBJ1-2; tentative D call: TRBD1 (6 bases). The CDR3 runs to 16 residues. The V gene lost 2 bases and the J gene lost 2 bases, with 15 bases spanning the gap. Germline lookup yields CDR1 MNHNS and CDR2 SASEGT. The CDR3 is CASSERGPGHNYGYTF. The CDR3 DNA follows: TGTGCCAGCAGTGAAAGGGGCCCGGGACACAACTATGGCTACACCTTC.

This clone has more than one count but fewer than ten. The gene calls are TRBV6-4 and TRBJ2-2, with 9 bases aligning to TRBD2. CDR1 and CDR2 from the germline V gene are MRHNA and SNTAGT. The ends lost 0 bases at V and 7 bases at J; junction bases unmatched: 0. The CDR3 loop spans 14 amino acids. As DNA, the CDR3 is TGTGCCAGCAGTGACTCTAGCGGGAGCGGGGAGCTGTTTTTT. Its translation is CASSDSSGSGELFF.

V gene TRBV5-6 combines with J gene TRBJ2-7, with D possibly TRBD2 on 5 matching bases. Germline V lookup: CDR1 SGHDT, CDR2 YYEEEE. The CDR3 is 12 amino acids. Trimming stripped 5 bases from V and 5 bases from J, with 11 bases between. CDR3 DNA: TGTGCCAGCAGTACCGGCGGGCACGAGCAGTACTTC. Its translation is CASSTGGHEQYF.

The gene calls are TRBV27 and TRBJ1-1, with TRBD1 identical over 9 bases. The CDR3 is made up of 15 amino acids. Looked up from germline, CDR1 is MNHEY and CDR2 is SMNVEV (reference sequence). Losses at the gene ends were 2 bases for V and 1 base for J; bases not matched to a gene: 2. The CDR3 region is CASSLRTGANTEAFF. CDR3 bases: TGTGCCAGCAGTTTAAGGACAGGGGCGAACACTGAAGCTTTCTTT.

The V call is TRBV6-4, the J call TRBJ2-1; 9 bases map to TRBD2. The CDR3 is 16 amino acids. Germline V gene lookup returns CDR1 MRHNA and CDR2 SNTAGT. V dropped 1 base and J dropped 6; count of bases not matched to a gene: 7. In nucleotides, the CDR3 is TGTGCCAGCAGTGACTTGTCCGGGACTAGCTCCAATGAGCAGTTCTTC. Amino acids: CASSDLSGTSSNEQFF.

CDR3 in DNA: TGCGCCAGCAGCTCGTCTAACAGGGAAGGCCCCCTTGGCTACACCTTC. Translation: CASSSSNREGPLGYTF. This chain links TRBV5-1 with TRBJ1-2; perhaps TRBD1 as D (6 bases). Trimming took 3 bases from V and 7 from J, leaving 22 bases between them. Per the germline V gene, CDR1 is SGHRS and CDR2 is YFSETQ. The CDR3 loop spans 16 amino acids.

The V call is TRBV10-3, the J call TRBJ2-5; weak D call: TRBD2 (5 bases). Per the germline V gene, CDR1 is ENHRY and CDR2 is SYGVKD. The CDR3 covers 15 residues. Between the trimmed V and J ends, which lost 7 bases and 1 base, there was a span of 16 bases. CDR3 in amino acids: CAIKESGRIQETQYF. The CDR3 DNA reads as TGTGCCATCAAAGAGAGCGGCCGAATCCAAGAGACCCAGTACTTC.

CDR3 protein: CASSRDQFLAGGPNEQFF. The CDR3, as DNA: TGTGCCAGCAGTAGGGACCAATTTCTAGCGGGAGGGCCCAATGAGCAGTTCTTC. The chain is built from TRBV28 and TRBJ2-1; 12 bases fit TRBD2. The CDR3 is 18 amino acids. V shed 5 bases, J shed 6 bases, and the junction held 14 bases outside the gene matches. Germline V gene data show CDR1 as MDHEN and CDR2 as SYDVKM.

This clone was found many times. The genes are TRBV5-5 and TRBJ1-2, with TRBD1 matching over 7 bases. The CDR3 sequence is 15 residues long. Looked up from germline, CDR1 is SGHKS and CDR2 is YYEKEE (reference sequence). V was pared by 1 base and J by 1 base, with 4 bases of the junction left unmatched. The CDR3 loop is CASSLPTGFNYGYTF. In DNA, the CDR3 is TGTGCCAGCAGCTTGCCGACAGGGTTTAACTATGGCTACACCTTC.

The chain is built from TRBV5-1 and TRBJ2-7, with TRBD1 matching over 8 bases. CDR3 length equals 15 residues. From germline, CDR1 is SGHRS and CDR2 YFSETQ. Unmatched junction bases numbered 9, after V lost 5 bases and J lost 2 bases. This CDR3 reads CASSLTGTGPYEQYF. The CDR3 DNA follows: TGCGCCAGCAGTTTGACCGGGACAGGACCCTACGAGCAGTACTTC.

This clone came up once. CDR3 DNA sequence: TGTGCCAGCAGCTTGGTAGAGGGCCCCTATGGCTACACCTTC. It is translated as CASSLVEGPYGYTF. The chain carries TRBV5-6 and TRBJ1-2; D ambiguous. The CDR3 sequence is 14 residues long. V was pared by 0 bases and J by 4 bases, with 10 bases between. From germline, CDR1 is SGHDT and CDR2 YYEEEE.

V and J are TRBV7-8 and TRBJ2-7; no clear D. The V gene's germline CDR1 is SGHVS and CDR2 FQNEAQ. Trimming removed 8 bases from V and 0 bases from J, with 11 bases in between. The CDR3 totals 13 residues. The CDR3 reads CASESSGSYEQYF. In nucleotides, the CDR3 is TGTGCCAGCGAATCATCGGGCTCCTACGAGCAGTACTTC. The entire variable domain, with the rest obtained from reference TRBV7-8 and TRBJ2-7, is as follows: GAGVSQSPRYKVAKRGQDVALRCDPISGHVSLFWYQQALGQGPEFLTYFQNEAQLDKSGLPSDRFFAERPEGSVSTLKIQRTQQEDSAVYLCASESSGSYEQYFGPGTRLTVT.

DNA for the CDR3: TGTGCCAGCAGCTTGACAGAAGCGGGAGTGCGGAATGAGCAGTTCTTC. It is translated as CASSLTEAGVRNEQFF. The genes are TRBV11-2 and TRBJ2-1; 8 bases line up with TRBD2. CDR1 is SGHAT and CDR2 is FQNNGV in the germline V gene. This CDR3 is built from 16 residues. With V trimmed by 3 bases and J by 7 bases, 11 bases remained unmatched.

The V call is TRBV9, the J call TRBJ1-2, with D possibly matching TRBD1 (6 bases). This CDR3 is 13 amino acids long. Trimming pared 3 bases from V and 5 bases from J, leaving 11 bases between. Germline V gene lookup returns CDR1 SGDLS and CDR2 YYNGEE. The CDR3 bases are TGTGCCAGCAGCGCCCGGACAGTTTATGGCTACACCTTC. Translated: CASSARTVYGYTF.

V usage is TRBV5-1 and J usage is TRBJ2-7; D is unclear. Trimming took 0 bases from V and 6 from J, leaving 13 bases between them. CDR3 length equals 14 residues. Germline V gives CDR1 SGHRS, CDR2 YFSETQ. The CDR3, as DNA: TGCGCCAGCAGCTTGGGTCTGGGTTCGGGCGAGCAGTACTTC. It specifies CASSLGLGSGEQYF.

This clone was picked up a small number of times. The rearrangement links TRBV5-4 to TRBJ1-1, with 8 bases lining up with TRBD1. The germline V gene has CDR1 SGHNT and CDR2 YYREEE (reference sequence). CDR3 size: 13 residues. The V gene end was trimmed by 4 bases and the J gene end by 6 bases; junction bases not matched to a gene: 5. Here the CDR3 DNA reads TGTGCCAGCAGCGTGGACAGGGATCCTGAAGCTTTCTTT. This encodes CASSVDRDPEAFF.

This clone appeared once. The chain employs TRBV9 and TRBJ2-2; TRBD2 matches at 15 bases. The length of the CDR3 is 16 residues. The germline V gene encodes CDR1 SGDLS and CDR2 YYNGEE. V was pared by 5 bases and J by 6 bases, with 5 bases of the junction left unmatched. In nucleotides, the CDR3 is TGTGCCAGCAGGGGACTAGCGGGAGGTGATTCCGGGGAGCTGTTTTTT. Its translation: CASRGLAGGDSGELFF.

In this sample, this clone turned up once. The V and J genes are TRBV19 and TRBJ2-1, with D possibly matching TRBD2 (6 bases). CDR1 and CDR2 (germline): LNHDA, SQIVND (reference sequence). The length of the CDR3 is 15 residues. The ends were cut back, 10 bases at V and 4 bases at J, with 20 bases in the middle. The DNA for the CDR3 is TGTGCCACATCAGGGTTGGAGGGCGTATACAATGAGCAGTTCTTC. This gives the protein CATSGLEGVYNEQFF.

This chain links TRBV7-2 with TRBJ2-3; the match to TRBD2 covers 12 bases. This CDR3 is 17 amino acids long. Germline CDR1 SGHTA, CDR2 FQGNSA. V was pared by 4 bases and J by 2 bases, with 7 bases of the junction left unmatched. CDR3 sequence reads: CASSSRRTSGNTDTQYF. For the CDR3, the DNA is TGTGCCAGCAGCTCCCGGAGGACTAGCGGGAACACAGATACGCAGTATTTT.

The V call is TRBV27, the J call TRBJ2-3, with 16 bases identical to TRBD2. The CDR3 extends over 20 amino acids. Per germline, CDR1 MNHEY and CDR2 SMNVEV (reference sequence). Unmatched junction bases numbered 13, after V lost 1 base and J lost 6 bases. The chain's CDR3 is CASSLFPGLAGGPPADTQYF. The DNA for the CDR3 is TGTGCCAGCAGTTTATTCCCGGGACTAGCGGGAGGGCCTCCCGCCGATACGCAGTATTTT.

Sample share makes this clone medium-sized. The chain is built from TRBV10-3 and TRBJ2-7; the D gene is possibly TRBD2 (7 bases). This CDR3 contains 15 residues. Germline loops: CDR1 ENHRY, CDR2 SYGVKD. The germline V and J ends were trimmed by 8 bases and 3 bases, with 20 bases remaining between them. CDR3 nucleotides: TGTGCCATCTCGAAGCGGGACAACGAATACTACGAGCAGTACTTC. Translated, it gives CAISKRDNEYYEQYF.

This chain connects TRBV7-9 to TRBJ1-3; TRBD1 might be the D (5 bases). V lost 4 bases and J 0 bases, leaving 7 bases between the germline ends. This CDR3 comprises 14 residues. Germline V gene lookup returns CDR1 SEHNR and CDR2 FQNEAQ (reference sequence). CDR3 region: CASSWDSSGNTIYF. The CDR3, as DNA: TGTGCCAGCAGCTGGGACTCCTCTGGAAACACCATATATTTT.

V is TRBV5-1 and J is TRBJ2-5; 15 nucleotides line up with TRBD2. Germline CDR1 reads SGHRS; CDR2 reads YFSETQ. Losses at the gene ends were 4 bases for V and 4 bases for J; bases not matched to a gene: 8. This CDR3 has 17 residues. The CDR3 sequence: CASSPRTSGRAPETQYF. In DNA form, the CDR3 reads TGCGCCAGCAGCCCCCGGACTAGCGGGAGGGCCCCAGAGACCCAGTACTTC.